The rows below give T cell receptor beta chains drawn from one sample of a study of blood T cell repertoires in COVID-19. Clones were read by immunoSEQ multiplex PCR, and TCRdb kept only the in-frame ones, dropping some. The table has over 120,000 clones, approximately 79% seen once; the top ten hold 2.5% to 3%. Sequencing was carried out using PBMCs or T cells enriched from blood (not recorded which). Receptors originate from a woman aged 45-59 years who had recovered from COVID-19. Each CDR3 is given with its conserved first and last residue. Each record gives: V gene, clone size, J gene, D gene, CDR3 DNA, CDR3 protein. The D gene is left open where the match is weak. Some rows have no size entry. The others give once, few or many, or a class for an expanded clone.

v_gene: TRBV30
abundance: .
j_gene: TRBJ1-2
d_gene: .
CDR3nt: TGTGCCTGGAGTGTACGTCTACAGAGCTATGGCTACACCTTC
CDR3aa: CAWSVRLQSYGYTF

v_gene: TRBV7-9
abundance: once
j_gene: TRBJ1-2
d_gene: TRBD1
CDR3nt: TGTGCCAGCAGAGCCGACAGGGGAAACTATGGCTACACCTTC
CDR3aa: CASRADRGNYGYTF

v_gene: TRBV28
abundance: .
j_gene: TRBJ1-5
d_gene: TRBD1
CDR3nt: TGTGCCAGCAGTAAACGACAGGGGGATCAGCCCCAGCATTTT
CDR3aa: CASSKRQGDQPQHF

v_gene: TRBV4-2
abundance: once
j_gene: TRBJ1-1
d_gene: TRBD1
CDR3nt: TGTGCCAGCAGCCAAGATCCCGGGACAGGGAACACTGAAGCTTTCTTT
CDR3aa: CASSQDPGTGNTEAFF

v_gene: TRBV4-1
abundance: .
j_gene: TRBJ2-5
d_gene: .
CDR3nt: TGCGCCAGCAGCCAGAGGCCCTCCACCCCCCAAGAGACCCAGTACTTC
CDR3aa: CASSQRPSTPQETQYF

v_gene: TRBV5-1
abundance: .
j_gene: TRBJ2-7
d_gene: TRBD2
CDR3nt: TGCGCCAGCAGCTTGGAACCACCCCGCCGGGGGGGTTCCTACGAGCAGTACTTC
CDR3aa: CASSLEPPRRGGSYEQYF

v_gene: TRBV19
abundance: few
j_gene: TRBJ1-2
d_gene: .
CDR3nt: TGTGCCAGTAGTAGGAGGGACGATGGCTACACCTTC
CDR3aa: CASSRRDDGYTF

v_gene: TRBV5-5
abundance: .
j_gene: TRBJ2-3
d_gene: TRBD2
CDR3nt: TGTGCCAGCAGCGAAACTAGCGACCGAGGTTCGCAGTATTTT
CDR3aa: CASSETSDRGSQYF

v_gene: TRBV5-1
abundance: .
j_gene: TRBJ2-1
d_gene: .
CDR3nt: TGCGCCAGCAGCACAACCGGGACTTACAATGAGCAGTTCTTC
CDR3aa: CASSTTGTYNEQFF

v_gene: TRBV30
abundance: .
j_gene: TRBJ1-1
d_gene: .
CDR3nt: TGTGCCTGGAGGGGCTGGGTGAACACTGAAGCTTTCTTT
CDR3aa: CAWRGWVNTEAFF

v_gene: TRBV18
abundance: .
j_gene: TRBJ1-3
d_gene: TRBD1
CDR3nt: TGTGCCAGCTCACCAAAACAGGGGATTGGAAACACCATATATTTT
CDR3aa: CASSPKQGIGNTIYF

v_gene: TRBV4-2
abundance: .
j_gene: TRBJ1-1
d_gene: TRBD1
CDR3nt: TGTGCCAGCAGTAGACAGGGTATTACTTTCTTT
CDR3aa: CASSRQGITFF

v_gene: TRBV5-1
abundance: few
j_gene: TRBJ1-1
d_gene: TRBD1
CDR3nt: TGCGCCAGCAGCCTCCAGACAGGGGGAGTGGGCAGCACTGAAGCTTTCTTT
CDR3aa: CASSLQTGGVGSTEAFF

v_gene: TRBV5-4
abundance: once
j_gene: TRBJ2-2
d_gene: .
CDR3nt: TGTGCCAGCAGCTTGGCCGCGGGGGCGGGCGGGGAGCTGTTTTTT
CDR3aa: CASSLAAGAGGELFF

v_gene: TRBV7-9
abundance: .
j_gene: TRBJ1-3
d_gene: TRBD1
CDR3nt: TGTGCCAGCAGTTCCGTGGTTAGGCAGGGGGCGTCTGGAAACACCATATATTTT
CDR3aa: CASSSVVRQGASGNTIYF

v_gene: TRBV5-1
abundance: .
j_gene: TRBJ2-1
d_gene: .
CDR3nt: TGCGCCAGCAGCTTGGCTGGAGGGGTAAATGAGCAGTTCTTC
CDR3aa: CASSLAGGVNEQFF

v_gene: TRBV29-1
abundance: .
j_gene: TRBJ2-1
d_gene: .
CDR3nt: TGCAGCGTTGGGGGGGGCTGGAATGAGCAGTTCTTC
CDR3aa: CSVGGGWNEQFF

v_gene: TRBV14
abundance: .
j_gene: TRBJ2-1
d_gene: TRBD2
CDR3nt: TGTGCCAGCAGCCTAACAGGACTAGCTGGAAGTGAGCAGTTCTTC
CDR3aa: CASSLTGLAGSEQFF

v_gene: TRBV5-4
abundance: .
j_gene: TRBJ2-3
d_gene: TRBD2
CDR3nt: TGTGCCAGCAGGCCGGGACTAGCGCAGAGGGGGACAGATACGCAGTATTTT
CDR3aa: CASRPGLAQRGTDTQYF

v_gene: TRBV12-3/TRBV12-4
abundance: many
j_gene: TRBJ1-1
d_gene: .
CDR3nt: TGTGCCAGCAGTTTAGTCTTCACTGAAGCTTTCTTT
CDR3aa: CASSLVFTEAFF

v_gene: TRBV28
abundance: .
j_gene: TRBJ2-2
d_gene: TRBD2
CDR3nt: TGTGCCAGCAGTCTAGCGGGAGTCGTGGCCGGAGAGCTGTTTTTT
CDR3aa: CASSLAGVVAGELFF

v_gene: TRBV27
abundance: few
j_gene: TRBJ2-1
d_gene: TRBD2
CDR3nt: TGTGCCAGCAGTTTTCCGGGACTAGGGTACAATGAGCAGTTCTTC
CDR3aa: CASSFPGLGYNEQFF

v_gene: TRBV7-8
abundance: .
j_gene: TRBJ2-7
d_gene: TRBD1
CDR3nt: TGTGCCAGCAGCCCCGGACAGGGCGAGCAGTACTTC
CDR3aa: CASSPGQGEQYF

v_gene: TRBV30
abundance: few
j_gene: TRBJ1-3
d_gene: .
CDR3nt: TGTGCCGGTCGCGGGCGGGGGCATGGAAACACCATATATTTT
CDR3aa: CAGRGRGHGNTIYF

v_gene: TRBV10-2
abundance: .
j_gene: TRBJ1-4
d_gene: .
CDR3nt: TGCGCCAGCAGTCCCAGGGCTAATGAAAAACTGTTTTTT
CDR3aa: CASSPRANEKLFF

v_gene: TRBV3-1/TRBV3-2
abundance: .
j_gene: TRBJ2-2
d_gene: TRBD2
CDR3nt: TGTGCCAGCAGCGGTAGCGGGAGGCTCAACACCGGGGAGCTGTTTTTT
CDR3aa: CASSGSGRLNTGELFF

v_gene: TRBV10-2
abundance: .
j_gene: TRBJ1-1
d_gene: .
CDR3nt: TGCGCCAGCAGTGAGCCCCGAGTTTTAACTAAAGCTTTCTTT
CDR3aa: CASSEPRVLTKAFF

v_gene: TRBV11-3
abundance: .
j_gene: TRBJ2-3
d_gene: TRBD2
CDR3nt: TGTGCCAGCAGTAATCGTTACCAAGCGGGGGTACCAGATACGCAGTATTTT
CDR3aa: CASSNRYQAGVPDTQYF

v_gene: TRBV12-3/TRBV12-4
abundance: few
j_gene: TRBJ2-3
d_gene: .
CDR3nt: TGTGCCAGCAGTGTAGTCCCGGCAGATACGCAGTATTTT
CDR3aa: CASSVVPADTQYF

v_gene: TRBV7-7
abundance: .
j_gene: TRBJ2-1
d_gene: .
CDR3nt: TGTGCTAGCAGCCAGACGGGCAATGAGCAGTTCTTC
CDR3aa: CASSQTGNEQFF

v_gene: TRBV19
abundance: .
j_gene: TRBJ1-1
d_gene: .
CDR3nt: TGTGCCACTCAGGACAGCCTACAAGAAGCTTTCTTT
CDR3aa: CATQDSLQEAFF

v_gene: TRBV9
abundance: few
j_gene: TRBJ1-1
d_gene: TRBD1
CDR3nt: TGTGCCAGCAGCCGGACAGGGCTGAACACTGAAGCTTTCTTT
CDR3aa: CASSRTGLNTEAFF

v_gene: TRBV27
abundance: .
j_gene: TRBJ2-1
d_gene: .
CDR3nt: TGTGCCAGCAGTTTACTGGGGGGTGAGCAGTTCTTC
CDR3aa: CASSLLGGEQFF

v_gene: TRBV10-3
abundance: .
j_gene: TRBJ1-5
d_gene: TRBD1
CDR3nt: TGTGCCACCACAGGGGACGGCAATCAGCCCCAGCATTTT
CDR3aa: CATTGDGNQPQHF

v_gene: TRBV21-1
abundance: few
j_gene: TRBJ1-5
d_gene: .
CDR3nt: TGTGCCAGCAGCACCGGGGGGGACCCCGGTCAGCCCCAGCATTTT
CDR3aa: CASSTGGDPGQPQHF

v_gene: TRBV20-1
abundance: once
j_gene: TRBJ2-7
d_gene: TRBD1
CDR3nt: TGCAGTGCTGACACAGGGGGCGAGCAGTACTTC
CDR3aa: CSADTGGEQYF

v_gene: TRBV19
abundance: .
j_gene: TRBJ1-2
d_gene: .
CDR3nt: TGTGCCAGTAGTGTGACAGAGAACTATGGCTACACCTTC
CDR3aa: CASSVTENYGYTF

v_gene: TRBV28
abundance: .
j_gene: TRBJ1-5
d_gene: TRBD1
CDR3nt: TGTGCCAGCAGTCTCCGACAGGGCGGTCAGCCCCAGCATTTT
CDR3aa: CASSLRQGGQPQHF

v_gene: TRBV7-9
abundance: .
j_gene: TRBJ1-1
d_gene: .
CDR3nt: TGTGCCAGCAGCCCAGGATTGAACACTGAAGCTTTCTTT
CDR3aa: CASSPGLNTEAFF